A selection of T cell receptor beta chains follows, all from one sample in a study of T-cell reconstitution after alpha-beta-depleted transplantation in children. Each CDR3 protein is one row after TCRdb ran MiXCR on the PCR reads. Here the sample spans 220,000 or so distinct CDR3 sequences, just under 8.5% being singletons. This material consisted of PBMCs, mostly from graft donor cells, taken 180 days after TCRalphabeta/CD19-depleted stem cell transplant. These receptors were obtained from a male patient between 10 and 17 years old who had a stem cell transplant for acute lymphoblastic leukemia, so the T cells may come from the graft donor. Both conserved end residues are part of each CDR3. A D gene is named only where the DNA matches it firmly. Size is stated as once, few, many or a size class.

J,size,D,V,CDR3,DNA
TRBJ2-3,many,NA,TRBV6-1,CASRPNRGTDTQYF,TGTGCCAGCAGACCCAATAGAGGCACAGATACGCAGTATTTT
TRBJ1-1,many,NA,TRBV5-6,CASNALNTEAFF,TGTGCCAGCAACGCACTGAACACTGAAGCTTTCTTT
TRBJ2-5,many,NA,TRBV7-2,CASSLAKSSVTQYF,TGTGCCAGCAGCTTAGCGAAGAGTTCGGTGACCCAGTACTTC
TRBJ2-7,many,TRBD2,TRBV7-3,CASSLWPGGNEQYF,TGTGCCAGCAGCTTATGGCCGGGGGGGAACGAGCAGTACTTC
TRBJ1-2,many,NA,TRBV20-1,CSAAVDYGYTF,TGCAGTGCGGCAGTAGATTATGGCTACACCTTC
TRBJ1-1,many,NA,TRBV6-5,CASSSRAEAFF,TGTGCCAGCAGTTCTAGGGCTGAAGCTTTCTTT
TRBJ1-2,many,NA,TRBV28,CASSSAGPYGYTF,TGTGCCAGCAGTTCGGCAGGGCCCTATGGCTACACCTTC
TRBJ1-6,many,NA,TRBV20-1,CSARPRDGNSPLHF,TGCAGTGCTAGACCCCGGGACGGTAATTCACCCCTCCACTTT
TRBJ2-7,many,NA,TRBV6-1,CASKNDGSSYEQYF,TGTGCCAGCAAAAACGACGGCAGCTCCTACGAGCAGTACTTC
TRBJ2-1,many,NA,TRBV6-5,CASSYDPVAYNEQFF,TGTGCCAGCAGTTACGATCCAGTAGCGTACAATGAGCAGTTCTTC
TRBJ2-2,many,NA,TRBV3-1,CASSQGSVGGAGELFF,TGTGCCAGCAGCCAAGGGTCGGTGGGGGGAGCCGGGGAGCTGTTTTTT
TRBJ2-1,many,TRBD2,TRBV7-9,CASSRRTGLAGGEQFF,TGTGCCAGCAGCCGCCGTACAGGACTAGCGGGAGGTGAGCAGTTCTTC
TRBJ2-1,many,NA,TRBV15,CATSRPYNEQFF,TGTGCCACCAGCAGACCCTACAATGAGCAGTTCTTC